This passage covers 9 T cell receptor beta chains from one sample sequenced in a study of T-cell memory formation after mild COVID-19. One entry per CDR3 protein, called by TCRdb with MiXCR from the 5' RACE reads. The table has some 330,000 distinct CDR3 sequences, under 25% seen once. Material for sequencing was PBMCs or a T cell subset sorted from them (not recorded which). The receptors shown here come from an adult woman who had mild COVID-19 (a few samples of this study predate the infection). Cell type and time point are not known.

This clonotype was observed a handful of times. The gene calls are TRBV7-6 and TRBJ2-3, with 11 positions matching TRBD2. The V gene's germline CDR1 is SGHVS and CDR2 FNYEAQ. The V and J ends lost 0 bases and 2 bases, in that order; junction bases with no gene match: 4. The CDR3 spans 17 residues. In nucleotides, the CDR3 is TGTGCCAGCAGCTTAGCCTTAGCGGGAGGGATCACAGATACGCAGTATTTT. This gives the protein CASSLALAGGITDTQYF.

J is TRBJ2-1 and V is TRBV5-6; TRBD2 aligns across 14 bases. The J segment lost 15 bases and the V segment lost 4 bases, leaving 6 bases of the junction unmatched. Germline-derived CDR1 and CDR2 are SGHDT and YYEEEE. The CDR3 is made up of 13 amino acids. CDR3 coding DNA: TGTGCCAGCAGCGAGGGACTAGCGGGAGTTGGGTTCTTC. Protein: CASSEGLAGVGFF.

CDR3 sequence reads: CAIGSELGVSYEQYF. The CDR3 DNA reads as TGTGCCATCGGAAGTGAGCTGGGGGTCTCCTACGAGCAGTACTTC. This sequence joins TRBV10-3 and TRBJ2-7; D may be TRBD1 or TRBD2 (5 bases each). Trimming removed 8 bases at V and 0 bases at J, with 17 bases between. The CDR3 extends over 15 amino acids. Germline V gene sequence: CDR1 ENHRY, CDR2 SYGVKD.

This clonotype was found a few times. The chain uses TRBV15 and TRBJ2-5, with 7 bases aligning to TRBD1. Germline CDR1 and CDR2: LNHNV and YYDKDF (reference sequence). The CDR3 runs 14 residues. V was clipped by 3 bases and J by 4 bases; unmatched bases: 5. CDR3: CATSRYRGGETQYF. CDR3 DNA: TGTGCCACCAGCAGGTACAGGGGTGGAGAGACCCAGTACTTC.

The CDR3 spells CSARSNEKLFF. The DNA of the CDR3 is TGCAGTGCTAGATCAAATGAAAAACTGTTTTTT. The rearrangement links TRBV20-1 to TRBJ1-4, with D unclear. The V end lost 2 bases, the J end lost 5 bases, and 3 bases lay between the germline ends. Germline CDR1 and CDR2: DFQATT and SNEGSKA (reference sequence). This CDR3 contains 11 residues.

This chain uses TRBV12-3 or TRBV12-4 with TRBJ2-5; 8 bases line up with TRBD1. The CDR3 spans 14 residues. Trimming removed 1 base from V and 7 bases from J; junction bases left unmatched: 5. CDR3 DNA sequence: TGTGCCAGCAGTTTAGGGGGTGGACAGGGGACCCAGTACTTC. Its translation: CASSLGGGQGTQYF.

The chain uses TRBV5-1 and TRBJ2-1, with no clear D. V gave up 4 bases and J gave up 7 bases, with 15 bases separating them. Germline CDR1 is SGHRS and CDR2 is YFSETQ. The CDR3 is 14 residues long. In DNA, the CDR3 is TGCGCCAGCAGCCCCACCGCCGTCGGGAATGAGCAGTTCTTC. Translating gives CASSPTAVGNEQFF.

The chain combines TRBV3-1 with TRBJ2-5; 12 nucleotides align to TRBD2. CDR1 is LGHDT, CDR2 YNNKEL, per germline (reference sequence). The CDR3 totals 13 residues. The V gene end was trimmed by 1 base and the J gene end by 14 bases; junction bases not matched to a gene: 5. CDR3 nucleotides: TGTGCCAGCAGCCAAGCTAGCGGGGGGGCCGGATACTTC. Its translation is CASSQASGGAGYF.

On this clonotype: Germline and junction disagree at one end, which may indicate a read error. V gene TRBV7-7 combines with J gene TRBJ2-4, with TRBD1 identical over 11 bases. The length of the CDR3 is 16 residues. Germline V gene data show CDR1 as SSHAT and CDR2 as FNYEAQ (reference sequence). CDR3 in DNA: TGTGCTAGCAGCTTAGGGACAGGGGGAGCCAAAAACATTCAGTACTTC. The encoded protein is CASSLGTGGAKNIQYF. Combining the CDR3 with reference TRBV7-7 and TRBJ2-4 gives the whole variable domain GAGVSQSPRYKVTKRGQDVTLRCDPISSHATLYWYQQALGQGPEFLTYFNYEAQPDKSGLPSDRFSAERPEGSISTLTIQRTEQRDSAMYRCASSLGTGGAKNIQYFGAGTRLSVL.